This TCR beta chain stems from a study of blood T cell repertoires in COVID-19. Study as a whole: The samples span acute and convalescent COVID-19 from the United States, Italy and Spain. From T cells, B-cell-depleted T cells, or PBMCs came the material, which was cDNA or gDNA.

CDR1 is SNHLY and CDR2 is FYNNEI in the germline V gene. V lost 4 bases, J lost 7 bases, and 4 bases stayed unmatched. This CDR3 region has 14 residues. Original methodology: For nucleated cells, counts were estimated from reference gene primer amplification. Clones were read by immunoSEQ multiplex PCR, and TCRdb kept only the in-frame ones, dropping some. V, J and clone size reflect that table, while D and trimming were determined from the DNA. The data show over 150,000 clones, about four fifths seen once. The specimen was PBMCs or T cells enriched from blood (not recorded which). The chain carries TRBV2 and TRBJ2-1; 10 bases line up with TRBD1. The origin of this receptor is a man aged 35-49 years who had recovered from COVID-19. CDR3 region: CASSGTGGRNEQFF. In DNA form, the CDR3 reads TGTGCCAGCAGTGGGACAGGGGGTCGGAATGAGCAGTTCTTC.